The 8 T cell receptor beta chains presented below share a single source sample, sequenced in a study of CD8+ T cells in alopecia areata. Extraction of RNA preceded its reverse transcription into cDNA, which served as the sequencing template. TCRdb's table, derived via immunoSEQ multiplex PCR, lists solely in-frame clones and lacks some. The sample gives about 110,000 clones, none seen only once, and the top ten clones hold around 20%. Sample: lesional skin. The receptors here all came from a C3H/HeJ mouse with alopecia areata. The MHC haplotype recorded for the strain is H2-k.

This clone was counted a few times. Each gene name is a mouse one. CDR3 in amino acids: CASRGGQIAEQFF. Partial CDR3 DNA: TGTGCTAGCAGGGGGGGACAGATTGCT. V usage is TRBV29 and J usage is TRBJ2-1, with TRBD1 as a possible D gene (7 bases). From the germline J gene comes the end of the CDR3, since the read stops 4 residues before it. The ends were cut back, 6 bases at V and 6 bases at J, with 12 bases in the middle. This CDR3 has 13 amino acids. Germline loops: CDR1 MSHET, CDR2 SYDVDS.

This clone was counted only a few times. Each gene name is a mouse one. The observed sequence ends 4 residues before the CDR3 terminus, with the missing tail filled in from the germline J gene. The chain has TRBV19 and TRBJ2-1, with TRBD1 as a possible D gene (6 bases). The germline V gene encodes CDR1 FNHDT and CDR2 SITEND (reference sequence). This CDR3 region has 13 residues. CDR3 loop: CASSVRGDAEQFF. CDR3 DNA (partial): TGTGCCAGCAGTGTCAGGGGAGACGCT.

With respect to this clone: Genes and germline come from the mouse. This chain's CDR3 is CTCSAWTPNTEVFF. Partial CDR3 DNA: TGCACCTGCAGTGCATGGACACCTAACACA. The V call is TRBV1, the J call TRBJ1-1, with D tentatively TRBD1 (5 bases). The read ends 4 residues shy of where the CDR3 ends; the end is completed using the germline J gene. V was clipped by 2 bases and J by 2 bases, with 9 bases between them. Germline CDR1 and CDR2: NSQYPW and LRSPGD (reference sequence). This CDR3 contains 14 residues.

Concerning this clone: Gene names are mouse gene names. The read gets to within 4 residues of the CDR3 end, and the germline J gene fills in the rest. This chain joins TRBV13-3 and TRBJ2-3; 7 nucleotides line up with TRBD1. The CDR3 has 16 residues. CDR1 is NNHDY and CDR2 is SYVADS in the germline V gene. The ends lost 2 bases at V and 0 bases at J; junction bases unmatched: 6. CDR3 bases read: TGTGCCAGCAGTGACCCGGCAGGGGGAAGTGCAGAA. This codes for CASSDPAGGSAE. The whole CDR3 sequence is CASSDPAGGSAETLYF.

In regard to this clone: Gene names and germline match the mouse. The read ends 4 residues shy of where the CDR3 ends; the end is completed using the germline J gene. The chain has TRBV13-3 and TRBJ1-1, with D perhaps matching TRBD1 (6 bases). The CDR3 length is 14 residues. Germline-derived CDR1 and CDR2 are NNHDY and SYVADS. V was shortened by 5 bases and J by 0 bases, with 11 bases between the two germline ends. CDR3 DNA, as far as it was read: TGTGCCAGCAGCCCCGGACAGTCAAACACA. Its protein is CASSPGQSNT. The complete CDR3 sequence is CASSPGQSNTEVFF.

This clone was picked up a small number of times. DNA and listed protein disagree at residue 12, so the protein shown here was translated from the DNA. Genes here carry mouse names. The read terminates 3 residues ahead of where the CDR3 ends, so the germline J gene completes it. The chain couples TRBV13-2 to TRBJ1-6; 7 bases fit TRBD1. TRBJ1-6 is annotated as an ORF whose role is uncertain. V was pared by 3 bases and J by 7 bases, with 7 bases of the junction left unmatched. Germline V gives CDR1 NNHNN, CDR2 SYGAGS (reference sequence). The CDR3 extends over 15 amino acids. The DNA read from the CDR3 is TGTGCCAGCGGTGGTCCGGGACAGAGAAATTCGCCC. It specifies CASGGPGQRNSP. The whole CDR3 protein reads CASGGPGQRNSPLYF.

In this sample, this clone turned up a few times. These gene names are mouse names. The CDR3 end lies 4 residues beyond the end of the read and is filled in from the germline J gene. The chain is built from TRBV12-1 and TRBJ2-3; TRBD2 agrees at 11 bases. The J segment lost 1 base and the V segment lost 0 bases, leaving 5 bases of the junction unmatched. CDR3 length equals 17 residues. Germline CDR1 is SGHSN and CDR2 is HYEKVE. Here the CDR3 reads CASSLPDWGEGAETLYF. The CDR3 bases that were read are TGTGCCAGCTCTCTCCCGGACTGGGGGGAAGGTGCAGAA.

This clone was observed a handful of times. The listed genes are named as in mouse. The CDR3 protein is CASSGQPYEQYF. The part of the CDR3 DNA that was read is TGTGCCAGCAGTGGACAGCCTTAT. This rearrangement joins TRBV13-1 to TRBJ2-7; D possibly corresponds to TRBD1 (5 bases). With the read ending 4 residues before the CDR3 end, the germline J gene is used to fill in that end. CDR1 is NSHNY, CDR2 SYGAGN, per germline. The CDR3 is made up of 12 amino acids.